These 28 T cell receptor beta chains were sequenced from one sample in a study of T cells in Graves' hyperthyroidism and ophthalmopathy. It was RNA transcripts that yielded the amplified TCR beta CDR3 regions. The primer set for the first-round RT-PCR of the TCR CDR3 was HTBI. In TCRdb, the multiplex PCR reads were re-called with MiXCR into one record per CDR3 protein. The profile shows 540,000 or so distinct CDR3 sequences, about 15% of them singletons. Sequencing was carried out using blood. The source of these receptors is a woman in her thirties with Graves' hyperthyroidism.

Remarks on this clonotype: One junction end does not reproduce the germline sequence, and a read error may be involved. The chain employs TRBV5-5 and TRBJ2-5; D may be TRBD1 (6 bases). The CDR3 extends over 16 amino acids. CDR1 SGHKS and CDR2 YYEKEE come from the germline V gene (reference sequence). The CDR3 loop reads CASGLTGGQTQETQYF. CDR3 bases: TGCGCCAGCGGCTTGACCGGAGGACAGACTCAAGAGACCCAGTACTTC. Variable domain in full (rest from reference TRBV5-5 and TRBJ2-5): DAGVTQSPTHLIKTRGQQVTLRCSPISGHKSVSWYQQVLGQGPQFIFQYYEKEERGRGNFPDRFSARQFPNYSSELNVNALLLGDSALYLCASGLTGGQTQETQYFGPGTRLLVL.

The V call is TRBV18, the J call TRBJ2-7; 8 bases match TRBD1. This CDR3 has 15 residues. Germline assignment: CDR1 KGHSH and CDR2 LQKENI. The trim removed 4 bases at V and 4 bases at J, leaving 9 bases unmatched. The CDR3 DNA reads TGTGCCAGCTCACTACATCAGGGGGCAGGTTACGAGCAGTACTTC. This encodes CASSLHQGAGYEQYF.

CDR3 loop: CATSREGTGYEKLFF. The CDR3 nucleotides are TGTGCCACCAGCAGAGAGGGGACAGGGTATGAAAAACTGTTTTTT. The chain couples TRBV15 to TRBJ1-4; 9 bases are shared with TRBD1. Germline V gene data show CDR1 as LNHNV and CDR2 as YYDKDF (reference sequence). The ends lost 0 bases at V and 6 bases at J; junction bases unmatched: 2. The length of the CDR3 is 15 residues.

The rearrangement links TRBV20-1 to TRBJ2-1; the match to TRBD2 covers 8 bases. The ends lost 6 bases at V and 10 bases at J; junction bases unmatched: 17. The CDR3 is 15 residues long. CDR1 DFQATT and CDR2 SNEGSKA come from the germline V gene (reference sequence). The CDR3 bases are TGCAGTGCCAGGAGCGGGAGCAAAAATTCCCCCGAGCAGTTCTTC. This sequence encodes CSARSGSKNSPEQFF.

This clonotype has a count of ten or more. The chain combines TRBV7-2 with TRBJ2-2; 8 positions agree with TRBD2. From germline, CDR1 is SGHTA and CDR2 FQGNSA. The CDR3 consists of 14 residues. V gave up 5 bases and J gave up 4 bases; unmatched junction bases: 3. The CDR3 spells CASSRTSSTGELFF. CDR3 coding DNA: TGTGCCAGCAGCCGGACTAGCAGCACCGGGGAGCTGTTTTTT.

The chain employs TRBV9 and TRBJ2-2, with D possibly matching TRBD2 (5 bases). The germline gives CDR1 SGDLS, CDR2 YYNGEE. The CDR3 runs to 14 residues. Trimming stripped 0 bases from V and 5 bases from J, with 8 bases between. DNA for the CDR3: TGTGCCAGCAGCGTAGCGGGGTCGACCGGGGAGCTGTTTTTT. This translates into CASSVAGSTGELFF.

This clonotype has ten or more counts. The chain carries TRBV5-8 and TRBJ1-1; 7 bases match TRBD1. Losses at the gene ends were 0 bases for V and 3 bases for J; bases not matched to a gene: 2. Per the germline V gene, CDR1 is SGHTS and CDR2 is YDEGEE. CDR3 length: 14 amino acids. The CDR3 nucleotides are TGTGCCAGCAGCTTGGAACAGGGGCACACTGAAGCTTTCTTT. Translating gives CASSLEQGHTEAFF.

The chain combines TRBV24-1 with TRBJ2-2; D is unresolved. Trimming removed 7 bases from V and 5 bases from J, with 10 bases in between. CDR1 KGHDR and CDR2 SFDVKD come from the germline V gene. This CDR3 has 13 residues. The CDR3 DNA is TGTGCCACCAGCGGCAGGAATACCGGGGAGCTGTTTTTT. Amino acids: CATSGRNTGELFF.

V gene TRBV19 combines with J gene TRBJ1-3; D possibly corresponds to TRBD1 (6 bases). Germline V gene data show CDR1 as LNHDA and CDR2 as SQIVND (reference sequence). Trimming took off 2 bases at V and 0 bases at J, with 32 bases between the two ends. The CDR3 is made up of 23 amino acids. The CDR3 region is CASSISYRAVLGHELSSGNTIYF. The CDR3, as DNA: TGTGCCAGTAGTATATCGTACAGGGCCGTTCTCGGACACGAATTGAGCTCTGGAAACACCATATATTTT.

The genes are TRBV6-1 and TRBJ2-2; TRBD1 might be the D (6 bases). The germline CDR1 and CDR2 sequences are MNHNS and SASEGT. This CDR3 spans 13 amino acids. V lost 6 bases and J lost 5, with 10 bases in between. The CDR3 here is CASRAQGTGELFF. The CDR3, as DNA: TGTGCCAGCAGAGCACAGGGAACCGGGGAGCTGTTTTTT.

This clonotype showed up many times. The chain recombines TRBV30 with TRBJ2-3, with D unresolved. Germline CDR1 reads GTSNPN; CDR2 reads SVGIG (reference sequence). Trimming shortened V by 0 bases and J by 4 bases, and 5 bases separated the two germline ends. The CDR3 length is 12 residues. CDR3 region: CAWSVISDTQYF. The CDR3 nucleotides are TGTGCCTGGAGTGTAATTTCAGATACGCAGTATTTT.

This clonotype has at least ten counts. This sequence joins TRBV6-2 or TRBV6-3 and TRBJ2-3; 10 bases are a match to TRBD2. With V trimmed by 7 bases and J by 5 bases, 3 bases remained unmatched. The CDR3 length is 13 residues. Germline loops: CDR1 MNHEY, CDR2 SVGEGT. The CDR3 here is CASTSGRRDTQYF. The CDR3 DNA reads TGTGCCAGCACTAGCGGGAGAAGAGATACGCAGTATTTT.

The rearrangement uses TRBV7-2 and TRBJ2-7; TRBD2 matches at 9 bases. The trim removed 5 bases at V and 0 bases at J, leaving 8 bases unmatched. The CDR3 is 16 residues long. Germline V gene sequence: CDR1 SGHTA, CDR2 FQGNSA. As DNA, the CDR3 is TGTGCCAGCAGCCAGGATGGTAGCGGGGGCTCCTACGAGCAGTACTTC. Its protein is CASSQDGSGGSYEQYF.

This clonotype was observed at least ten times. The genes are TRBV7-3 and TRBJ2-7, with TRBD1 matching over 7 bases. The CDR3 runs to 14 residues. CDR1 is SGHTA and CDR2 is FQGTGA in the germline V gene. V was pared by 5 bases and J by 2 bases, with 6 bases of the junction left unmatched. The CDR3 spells CASSPGTDAYEQYF. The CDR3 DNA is TGTGCCAGCAGCCCAGGGACAGATGCCTACGAGCAGTACTTC. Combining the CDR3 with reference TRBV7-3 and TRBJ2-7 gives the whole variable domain GAGVSQTPSNKVTEKGKYVELRCDPISGHTALYWYRQSLGQGPEFLIYFQGTGAADDSGLPNDRFFAVRPEGSVSTLKIQRTERGDSAVYLCASSPGTDAYEQYFGPGTRLTVT.

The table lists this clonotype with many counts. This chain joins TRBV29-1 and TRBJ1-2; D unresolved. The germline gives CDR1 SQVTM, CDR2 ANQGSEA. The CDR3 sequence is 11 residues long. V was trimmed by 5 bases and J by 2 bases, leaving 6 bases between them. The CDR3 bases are TGCAGCGTTTGGGGAAACTATGGCTACACCTTC. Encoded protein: CSVWGNYGYTF.

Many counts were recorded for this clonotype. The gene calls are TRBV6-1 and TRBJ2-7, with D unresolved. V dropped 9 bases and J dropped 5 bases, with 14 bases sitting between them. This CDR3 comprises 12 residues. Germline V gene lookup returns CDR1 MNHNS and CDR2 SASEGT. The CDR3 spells CASCLLGHEQYF. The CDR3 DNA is TGTGCCAGTTGTTTGTTGGGCCACGAGCAGTACTTC.

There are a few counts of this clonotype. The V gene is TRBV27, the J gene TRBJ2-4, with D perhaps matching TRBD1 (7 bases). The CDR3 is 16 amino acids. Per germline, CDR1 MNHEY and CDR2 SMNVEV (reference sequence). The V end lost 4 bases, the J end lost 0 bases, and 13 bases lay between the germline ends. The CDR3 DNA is TGTGCCAGCAGTTCGGGGGACAGAGTAGCCAAAAACATTCAGTACTTC. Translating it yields CASSSGDRVAKNIQYF.

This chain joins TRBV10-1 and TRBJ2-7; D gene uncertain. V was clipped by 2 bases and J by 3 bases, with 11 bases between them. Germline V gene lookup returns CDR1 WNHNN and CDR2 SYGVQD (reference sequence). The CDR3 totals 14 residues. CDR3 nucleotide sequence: TGCGCCAGCAGTGAGGTTACCCCGGACTACGAGCAGTACTTC. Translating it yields CASSEVTPDYEQYF.

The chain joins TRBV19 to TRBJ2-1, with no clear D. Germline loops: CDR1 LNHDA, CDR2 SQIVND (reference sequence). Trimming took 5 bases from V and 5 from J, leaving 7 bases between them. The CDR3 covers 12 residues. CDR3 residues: CASSVRNNEQFF. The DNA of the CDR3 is TGTGCCAGTAGTGTGCGAAACAATGAGCAGTTCTTC.

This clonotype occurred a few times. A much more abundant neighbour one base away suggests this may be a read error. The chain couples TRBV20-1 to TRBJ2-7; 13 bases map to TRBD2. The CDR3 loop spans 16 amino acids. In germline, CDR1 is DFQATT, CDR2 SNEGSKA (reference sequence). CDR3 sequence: CSAYDWTSGSSYGQYF. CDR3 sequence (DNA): TGCAGTGCTTACGATTGGACTAGCGGGAGCTCCTACGGGCAGTACTTC.

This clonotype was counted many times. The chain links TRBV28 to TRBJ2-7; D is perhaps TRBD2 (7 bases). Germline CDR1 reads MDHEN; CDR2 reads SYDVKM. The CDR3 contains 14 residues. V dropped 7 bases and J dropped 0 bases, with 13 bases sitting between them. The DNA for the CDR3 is TGTGCCAGCACCCCCGCGGGGGCCTCCTACGAGCAGTACTTC. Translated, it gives CASTPAGASYEQYF.

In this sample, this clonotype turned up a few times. CDR3 DNA: TGTGCCAGCAGAGGACAGACGCTCTACGAGCAGTACTTC. Translation gives CASRGQTLYEQYF. The genes are TRBV25-1 and TRBJ2-7, with a tentative D call TRBD1 (6 bases). V lost 6 bases and J 3 bases, leaving 12 bases between the germline ends. This CDR3 is 13 amino acids long. CDR1 is MGHDK and CDR2 is SYGVNS in the germline V gene.

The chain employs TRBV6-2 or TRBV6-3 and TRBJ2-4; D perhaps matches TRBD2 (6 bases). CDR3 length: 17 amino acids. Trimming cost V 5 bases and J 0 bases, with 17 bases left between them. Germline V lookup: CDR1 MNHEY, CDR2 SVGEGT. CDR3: CASSTTPGGIAKNIQYF. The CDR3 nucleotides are TGTGCCAGCAGTACCACCCCTGGGGGGATAGCCAAAAACATTCAGTACTTC.

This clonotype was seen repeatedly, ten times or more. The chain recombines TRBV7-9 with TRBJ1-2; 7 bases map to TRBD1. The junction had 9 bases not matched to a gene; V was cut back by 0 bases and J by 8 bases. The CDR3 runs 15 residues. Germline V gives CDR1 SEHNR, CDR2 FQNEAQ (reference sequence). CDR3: CASSLADGTADGYTF. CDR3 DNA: TGTGCCAGCAGCTTAGCGGATGGGACAGCGGACGGCTACACCTTC.

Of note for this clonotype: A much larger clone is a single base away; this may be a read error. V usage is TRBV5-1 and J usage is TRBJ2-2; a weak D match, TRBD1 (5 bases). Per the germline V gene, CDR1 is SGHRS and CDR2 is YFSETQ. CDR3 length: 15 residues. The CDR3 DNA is TGCGTCAGCAGCTCGGACACCACGAACACCGGGGAGCTGTTTTTT. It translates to CVSSSDTTNTGELFF.

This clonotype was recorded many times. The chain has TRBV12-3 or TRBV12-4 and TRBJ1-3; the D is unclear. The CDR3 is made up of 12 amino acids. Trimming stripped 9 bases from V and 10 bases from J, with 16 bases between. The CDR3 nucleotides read TGTGCCAGTCGAGGCGGCGTGAGAACCATATATTTT. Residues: CASRGGVRTIYF.

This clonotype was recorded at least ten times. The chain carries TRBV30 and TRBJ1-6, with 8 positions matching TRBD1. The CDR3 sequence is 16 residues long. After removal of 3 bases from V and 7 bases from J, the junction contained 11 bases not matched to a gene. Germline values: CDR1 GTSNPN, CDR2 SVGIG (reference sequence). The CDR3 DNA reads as TGTGCCTGGAGGTCGACAGGGGAATCGTCCAATTCACCCCTCCACTTT. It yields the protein CAWRSTGESSNSPLHF.

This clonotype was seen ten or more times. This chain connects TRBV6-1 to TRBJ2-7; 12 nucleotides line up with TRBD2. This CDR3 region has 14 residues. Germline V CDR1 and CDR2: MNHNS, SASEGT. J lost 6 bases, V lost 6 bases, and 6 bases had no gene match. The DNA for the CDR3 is TGTGCCAGCAGGATGACTAGCGGGAGAGGCGAGCAGTACTTC. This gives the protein CASRMTSGRGEQYF.